The source of this T cell receptor (beta chain) is a study of OX40 agonist ivuxolimab in advanced cancers. Across the whole study: Hepatocellular carcinoma, melanoma, renal cell or head and neck cancer affected the dose-escalation patients. Regarding the study as a whole: In a subset of nonresponders, normalized T-cell clonal expansion was also low.

In regard to this clone: Antigen unknown.

Clones were sequenced by immunoSEQ multiplex PCR, and TCRdb holds only the in-frame ones, with some missing. The sample has more than 50,000 clones; approximately 94% are singletons. There are 16 residues in the CDR3. The germline gives CDR1 MGHDK, CDR2 SYGVNS. The V and J ends lost 1 base and 0 bases respectively, with 13 bases between them. V usage is TRBV25-1 and J usage is TRBJ2-7, with D perhaps assigned TRBD1 or TRBD2 (5 bases each). The sample was CD4+ or CD8+ T cells sorted from blood, taken in a trial of the OX40 agonist ivuxolimab. The clonotype comes from an adult with an advanced solid tumor such as melanoma, head and neck, liver or kidney cancer. Here the CDR3 reads CASSEWGTESSYEQYF. The CDR3 nucleotides read TGTGCCAGCAGTGAATGGGGGACGGAGAGCTCCTACGAGCAGTACTTC.